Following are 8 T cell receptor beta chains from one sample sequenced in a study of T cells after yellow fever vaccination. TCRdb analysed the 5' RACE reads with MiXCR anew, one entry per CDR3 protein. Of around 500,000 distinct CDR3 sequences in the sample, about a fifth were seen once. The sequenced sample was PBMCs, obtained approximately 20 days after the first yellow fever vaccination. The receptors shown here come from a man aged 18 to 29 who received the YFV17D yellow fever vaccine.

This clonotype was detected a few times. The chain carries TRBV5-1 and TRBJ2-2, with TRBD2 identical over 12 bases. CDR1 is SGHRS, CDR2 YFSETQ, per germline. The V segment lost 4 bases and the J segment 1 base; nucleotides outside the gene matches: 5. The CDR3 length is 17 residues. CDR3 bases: TGCGCCAGCAGCCTCTTGACTAGCGGGGGGAACACCGGGGAGCTGTTTTTT. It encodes CASSLLTSGGNTGELFF.

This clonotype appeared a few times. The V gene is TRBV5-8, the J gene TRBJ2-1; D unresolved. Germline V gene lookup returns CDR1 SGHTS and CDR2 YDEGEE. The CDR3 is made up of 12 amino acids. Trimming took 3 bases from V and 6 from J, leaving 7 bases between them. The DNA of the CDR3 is TGTGCCAGCAGCTCCTGGGGCAATGAGCAGTTCTTC. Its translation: CASSSWGNEQFF. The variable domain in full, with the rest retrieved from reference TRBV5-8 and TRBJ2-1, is EAGVTQSPTHLIKTRGQQATLRCSPISGHTSVYWYQQALGLGLQFLLWYDEGEERNRGNFPPRFSGRQFPNYSSELNVNALELEDSALYLCASSSWGNEQFFGPGTRLTVL.

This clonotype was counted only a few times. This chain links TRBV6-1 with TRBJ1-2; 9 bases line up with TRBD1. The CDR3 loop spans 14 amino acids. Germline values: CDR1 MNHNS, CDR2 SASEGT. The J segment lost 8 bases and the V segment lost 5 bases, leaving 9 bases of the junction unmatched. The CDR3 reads CASSRRDRVKGYTF. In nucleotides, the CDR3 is TGTGCCAGCAGTCGCCGGGACAGGGTAAAGGGCTACACCTTC.

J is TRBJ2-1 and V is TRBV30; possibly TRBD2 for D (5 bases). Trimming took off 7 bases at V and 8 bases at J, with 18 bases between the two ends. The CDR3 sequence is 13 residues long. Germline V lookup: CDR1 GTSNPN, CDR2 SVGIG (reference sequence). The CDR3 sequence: CASERTVRHEQFF. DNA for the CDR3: TGTGCCTCCGAACGGACTGTGAGGCATGAGCAGTTCTTC.

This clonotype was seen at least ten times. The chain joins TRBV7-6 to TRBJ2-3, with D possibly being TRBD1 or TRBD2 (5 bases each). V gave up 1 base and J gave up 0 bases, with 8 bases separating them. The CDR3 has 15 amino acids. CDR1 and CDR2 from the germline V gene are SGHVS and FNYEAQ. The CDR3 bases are TGTGCCAGCAGCTTAGTGGGACCAAGCACAGATACGCAGTATTTT. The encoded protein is CASSLVGPSTDTQYF.

The CDR3 region has the DNA TGTGCCAGCAGCTCCCTCGTAGCGGGGGGGCCTCGTGAGCAGTTCTTC. Its translation is CASSSLVAGGPREQFF. The J gene is TRBJ2-1, the V gene TRBV5-4; 11 bases fit TRBD2. Germline CDR1 reads SGHNT; CDR2 reads YYREEE (reference sequence). The V and J ends lost 3 bases and 9 bases, in that order; junction bases with no gene match: 11. The CDR3 totals 16 residues.

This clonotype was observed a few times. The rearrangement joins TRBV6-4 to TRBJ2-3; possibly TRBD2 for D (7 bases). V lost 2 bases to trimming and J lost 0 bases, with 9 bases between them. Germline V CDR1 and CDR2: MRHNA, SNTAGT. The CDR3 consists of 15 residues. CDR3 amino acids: CASSDGGASTDTQYF. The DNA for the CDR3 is TGTGCCAGCAGTGACGGGGGGGCTAGCACAGATACGCAGTATTTT.

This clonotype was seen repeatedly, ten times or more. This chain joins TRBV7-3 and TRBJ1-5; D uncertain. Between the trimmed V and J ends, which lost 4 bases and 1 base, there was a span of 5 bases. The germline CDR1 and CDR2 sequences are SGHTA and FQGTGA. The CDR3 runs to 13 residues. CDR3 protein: CASSSGSNQPQHF. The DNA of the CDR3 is TGTGCCAGCAGCTCGGGAAGCAATCAGCCCCAGCATTTT. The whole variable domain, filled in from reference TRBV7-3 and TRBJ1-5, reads GAGVSQTPSNKVTEKGKYVELRCDPISGHTALYWYRQSLGQGPEFLIYFQGTGAADDSGLPNDRFFAVRPEGSVSTLKIQRTERGDSAVYLCASSSGSNQPQHFGDGTRLSIL.